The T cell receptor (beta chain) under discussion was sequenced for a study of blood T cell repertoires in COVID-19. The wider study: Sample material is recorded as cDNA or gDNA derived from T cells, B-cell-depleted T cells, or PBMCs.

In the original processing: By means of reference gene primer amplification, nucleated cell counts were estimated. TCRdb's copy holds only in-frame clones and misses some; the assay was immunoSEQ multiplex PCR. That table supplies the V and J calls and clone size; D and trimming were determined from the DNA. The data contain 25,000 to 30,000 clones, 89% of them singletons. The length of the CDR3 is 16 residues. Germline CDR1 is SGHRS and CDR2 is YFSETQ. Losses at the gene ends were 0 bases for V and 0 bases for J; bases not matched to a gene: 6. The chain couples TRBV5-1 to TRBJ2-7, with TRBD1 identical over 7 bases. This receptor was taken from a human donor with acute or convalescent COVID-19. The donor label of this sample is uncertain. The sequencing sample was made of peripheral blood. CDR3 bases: TGCGCCAGCAGCTTGGTTACAGGGGCTTCCTCCTACGAGCAGTACTTC. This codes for CASSLVTGASSYEQYF.